Listed here are 26 T cell receptor beta chains from one sample, sequenced in a study of T cells of healthy individuals. TCRdb reprocessed the 5' RACE reads via MiXCR and lists one record per CDR3 protein. Counted here are tens of thousands of distinct CDR3 sequences, around 15% occurring once; the ten biggest clones make up around 5%. All receptors derive from a human donor in good health.

This clonotype has a handful of counts. The V gene is TRBV25-1, the J gene TRBJ2-7; D might be TRBD1 or TRBD2, each matching 5 bases. CDR3 length: 13 amino acids. Germline lookup yields CDR1 MGHDK and CDR2 SYGVNS. V was clipped by 10 bases and J by 4 bases, with 17 bases between them. The chain's CDR3 is CATNPEGYYEQYF. The CDR3 nucleotides read TGTGCCACCAATCCCGAGGGGTATTACGAGCAGTACTTC.

In nucleotides, the CDR3 is TGCAGTGCTAGAGACGAAGGGACCTCCTATGGCTACACCTTC. Translated, it gives CSARDEGTSYGYTF. V is TRBV20-1 and J is TRBJ1-2, with D possibly TRBD1 on 5 matching bases. CDR3 length: 14 residues. V was cut by 0 bases and J by 4 bases, with 12 bases left in between. Germline V gives CDR1 DFQATT, CDR2 SNEGSKA (reference sequence).

The sample holds a few counts of this clonotype. The chain uses TRBV6-6 and TRBJ1-3; 7 nucleotides agree with TRBD1. Germline V gene data show CDR1 as MNHNY and CDR2 as SVGAGI (reference sequence). CDR3 size: 12 residues. J gave up 4 bases and V 10 bases, and 4 bases lay outside the gene matches. DNA for the CDR3: TGTGCCACCAGGGACAGCGGAAACACCATATATTTT. It yields the protein CATRDSGNTIYF.

This clonotype was picked up many times. This chain links TRBV6-6 with TRBJ1-6; the D is unclear. Germline V lookup: CDR1 MNHNY, CDR2 SVGAGI (reference sequence). The CDR3 sequence is 13 residues long. V was pared by 4 bases and J by 5 bases, with 6 bases between. This CDR3 is CASSSGDNSPLHF. CDR3 sequence (DNA): TGTGCCAGCAGTTCGGGCGATAATTCACCCCTCCACTTT.

This chain joins TRBV5-1 and TRBJ1-5, with D possibly being TRBD1 (5 bases). The germline V gene has CDR1 SGHRS and CDR2 YFSETQ. This CDR3 has 16 amino acids. V was trimmed by 4 bases and J by 0 bases, leaving 14 bases between them. The CDR3 protein is CASSPTGYHSNQPQHF. The CDR3 region has the DNA TGCGCCAGCAGCCCTACAGGTTATCATAGCAATCAGCCCCAGCATTTT. The full variable domain, completed using reference TRBV5-1 and TRBJ1-5, is KAGVTQTPRYLIKTRGQQVTLSCSPISGHRSVSWYQQTPGQGLQFLFEYFSETQRNKGNFPGRFSGRQFSNSRSEMNVSTLELGDSALYLCASSPTGYHSNQPQHFGDGTRLSIL.

Many counts were recorded for this clonotype. The chain uses TRBV20-1 and TRBJ1-5; tentatively, D is TRBD1 (5 bases). Germline V gene data show CDR1 as DFQATT and CDR2 as SNEGSKA (reference sequence). V was clipped by 6 bases and J by 1 base, with 19 bases between them. There are 16 residues in the CDR3. Written as DNA, the CDR3 is TGCAGTGCCCAGAGAGGTCAGGGAGTGAGCAATCAGCCCCAGCATTTT. Translating it yields CSAQRGQGVSNQPQHF.

The chain employs TRBV4-1 and TRBJ2-7; 10 bases map to TRBD1. The CDR3 loop spans 17 amino acids. CDR1 and CDR2 (germline): MGHRA, YSYEKL. The ends lost 0 bases at V and 6 bases at J; junction bases unmatched: 11. CDR3: CASSQEVIGTGAREQYF. CDR3 nucleotide sequence: TGCGCCAGCAGCCAAGAGGTCATTGGGACAGGGGCCCGCGAGCAGTACTTC.

This clonotype was detected ten times or more. This chain joins TRBV4-1 and TRBJ2-2, with D unclear. CDR3 size: 17 residues. V lost 0 bases and J lost 1, with 12 bases in between. Germline loops: CDR1 MGHRA, CDR2 YSYEKL. CDR3 DNA: TGCGCCAGCAGCCAAGAAACCCCGGGCGGGAACACCGGGGAGCTGTTTTTT. This codes for CASSQETPGGNTGELFF.

The V and J genes are TRBV4-1 and TRBJ2-7; D uncertain. Deletions cut 5 bases from V and 6 bases from J, with 23 bases between. CDR3 length equals 16 residues. CDR1 and CDR2 (germline): MGHRA, YSYEKL. Here the CDR3 reads CASSVAGDITRSEQYF. CDR3 nucleotides: TGCGCCAGCAGCGTTGCAGGAGACATAACGAGGTCCGAGCAGTACTTC.

A few counts support this clonotype. The chain combines TRBV20-1 with TRBJ2-1; 10 bases fit TRBD2. V trimming: 5 bases; J trimming: 7 bases; junction bases outside the gene matches: 11. This CDR3 has 15 residues. The germline V gene has CDR1 DFQATT and CDR2 SNEGSKA (reference sequence). CDR3 sequence reads: CSAWASGGARNEQFF. CDR3 nucleotides: TGCAGTGCTTGGGCTAGCGGGGGCGCCCGGAATGAGCAGTTCTTC.

The chain combines TRBV28 with TRBJ1-3; D is perhaps TRBD1 (5 bases). The CDR3 is made up of 13 amino acids. The V end was cut by 8 bases, the J end by 0 bases, with 8 bases between. Germline values: CDR1 MDHEN, CDR2 SYDVKM. The CDR3 reads CASGALSGNTIYF. In DNA, the CDR3 is TGTGCCAGCGGGGCACTCTCTGGAAACACCATATATTTT.

The chain employs TRBV11-3 and TRBJ2-5; 12 bases are shared with TRBD2. The germline CDR1 and CDR2 sequences are SGHNT and YENEEA. The V and J ends lost 4 bases and 5 bases, in that order; junction bases with no gene match: 5. The CDR3 is 15 amino acids. The CDR3 is CASSSGLAGRETQYF. The CDR3 DNA follows: TGTGCCAGCAGCTCCGGACTAGCGGGGAGGGAGACCCAGTACTTC.

A few counts support this clonotype. The CDR3 DNA follows: TGCGCCAGCAGCCCACAGGGTAGCCCCTACAATGAGCAGTTCTTC. Its protein product is CASSPQGSPYNEQFF. V gene TRBV4-1 combines with J gene TRBJ2-1, with a weak D call TRBD1 (6 bases). The ends were cut back, 4 bases at V and 2 bases at J, with 12 bases in the middle. CDR1 MGHRA and CDR2 YSYEKL come from the germline V gene. The CDR3 is made up of 15 amino acids.

With respect to this clonotype: This may be a read error: a much more frequent sequence differs by one nucleotide. This chain joins TRBV4-3 and TRBJ2-3; D gene unclear. Germline assignment: CDR1 LGHNA and CDR2 YSLEER. The CDR3 covers 18 residues. V dropped 0 bases and J dropped 0 bases, with 16 bases sitting between them. The CDR3 protein is CASSQDLILGISTDTQYF. In DNA form, the CDR3 reads TGCGCCAGCAGCCAAGATCTTATTTTGGGGATTAGCACAGATACGCAGTATTTT.

The chain recombines TRBV28 with TRBJ1-5, with 7 bases that match TRBD1. Germline CDR1 is MDHEN and CDR2 is SYDVKM. The CDR3 covers 15 residues. Losses at the gene ends were 5 bases for V and 5 bases for J; bases not matched to a gene: 9. The CDR3 nucleotides are TGTGCCAGCAGTCAACAGGGGATGGTGGATCAGCCCCAGCATTTT. It specifies CASSQQGMVDQPQHF.

J is TRBJ2-7 and V is TRBV20-1, with D possibly being TRBD1 or TRBD2 (5 bases each). V was cut by 3 bases and J by 6 bases, with 15 bases left in between. The length of the CDR3 is 13 residues. The germline V gene encodes CDR1 DFQATT and CDR2 SNEGSKA (reference sequence). In nucleotides, the CDR3 is TGCAGTGCTAGGACCTCCGGGACCGGCGAGCAGTACTTC. As protein: CSARTSGTGEQYF.

The chain carries TRBV18 and TRBJ1-5; maybe TRBD1 (6 bases). The V end was cut by 4 bases, the J end by 4 bases, with 17 bases between. CDR1 and CDR2 (germline): KGHSH, LQKENI. There are 16 residues in the CDR3. In nucleotides, the CDR3 is TGTGCCAGCTCACTAACCCCGGACAGCCAAAATCAGCCCCAGCATTTT. Translated, it gives CASSLTPDSQNQPQHF.

The CDR3 here is CATSRDSAPDTQYF. CDR3 nucleotide sequence: TGTGCCACCAGCAGGGATTCTGCGCCAGATACGCAGTATTTT. The chain carries TRBV15 and TRBJ2-3; D remains unclear. V was shortened by 3 bases and J by 4 bases, with 11 bases between the two germline ends. The CDR3 is 14 amino acids. Germline V lookup: CDR1 LNHNV, CDR2 YYDKDF (reference sequence).

Concerning this clonotype: The junction does not match germline at one end; this may be a read error. The rearrangement uses TRBV20-1 and TRBJ1-5, with D unclear. The CDR3 has 16 amino acids. Looked up from germline, CDR1 is DFQATT and CDR2 is SNEGSKA (reference sequence). The CDR3: CSAREPGGRFNQPQHF. The CDR3 nucleotides are TGCAGTGCTCGAGAACCGGGCGGACGCTTCAATCAGCCCCAGCATTTT.

This clonotype was detected a few times. The rearrangement uses TRBV19 and TRBJ2-3; TRBD2 agrees at 9 bases. Germline trimming cut 5 bases from V and 2 bases from J; bases unmatched to any gene: 5. This CDR3 has 15 amino acids. Germline assignment: CDR1 LNHDA and CDR2 SQIVND (reference sequence). Written as DNA, the CDR3 is TGTGCCAGTAGTCTCGGACTAGCGACCACAGATACGCAGTATTTT. Its translation is CASSLGLATTDTQYF. The full variable domain, in which reference TRBV19 and TRBJ2-3 provide the parts outside the CDR3, is DGGITQSPKYLFRKEGQNVTLSCEQNLNHDAMYWYRQDPGQGLRLIYYSQIVNDFQKGDIAEGYSVSREKKESFPLTVTSAQKNPTAFYLCASSLGLATTDTQYFGPGTRLTVL.

The chain links TRBV20-1 to TRBJ2-3; 9 bases match TRBD2. After removal of 3 bases from V and 5 bases from J, the junction contained 12 bases not matched to a gene. This CDR3 has 16 residues. Germline CDR1 reads DFQATT; CDR2 reads SNEGSKA (reference sequence). Here the CDR3 reads CSASPRIAGAGDTQYF. In nucleotides, the CDR3 is TGCAGTGCTAGCCCTAGAATAGCGGGGGCGGGAGATACGCAGTATTTT.

This clonotype has ten or more counts. The chain couples TRBV20-1 to TRBJ2-3; 15 nucleotides align to TRBD2. The V gene end was trimmed by 3 bases and the J gene end by 2 bases; junction bases not matched to a gene: 15. CDR3 length: 20 residues. CDR1 is DFQATT and CDR2 is SNEGSKA in the germline V gene (reference sequence). Here the CDR3 reads CSARGPTGTSGGKSTDTQYF. The DNA of the CDR3 is TGCAGTGCTAGGGGACCTACCGGGACTAGCGGGGGGAAATCCACAGATACGCAGTATTTT.

The J gene is TRBJ2-1, the V gene TRBV5-1; possibly TRBD1 for D (5 bases). The CDR3 has 14 residues. V shed 1 base and J shed 7 bases, with 12 bases lying between them. Germline values: CDR1 SGHRS, CDR2 YFSETQ. CDR3 bases: TGCGCCAGCAGCTTGCCAGGGATGGGAAATGAGCAGTTCTTC. Amino acid sequence: CASSLPGMGNEQFF.

The CDR3 DNA follows: TGTGCCAGTAGTATCTCCGTCCGGCAAGAGACCCAGTACTTC. This sequence encodes CASSISVRQETQYF. V gene TRBV19 combines with J gene TRBJ2-5, with unresolved D. The CDR3 length is 14 residues. Germline V lookup: CDR1 LNHDA, CDR2 SQIVND (reference sequence). Trimming cost V 3 bases and J 2 bases, with 10 bases left between them.

The sample holds many counts of this clonotype. V gene TRBV4-2 combines with J gene TRBJ2-1, with a weak D call TRBD1 (5 bases). V was cut by 0 bases and J by 0 bases, with 9 bases left in between. The germline V gene encodes CDR1 LGHNA and CDR2 YNFKEQ. The CDR3 contains 16 residues. CDR3 DNA: TGTGCCAGCAGCCAAGAGCAGGGAAGCTCCTACAATGAGCAGTTCTTC. It specifies CASSQEQGSSYNEQFF.

Only a few counts were recorded for this clonotype. V usage is TRBV12-3 or TRBV12-4 and J usage is TRBJ1-3; D not certain. Trimming shortened V by 6 bases and J by 0 bases, and 15 bases separated the two germline ends. This CDR3 is built from 16 residues. CDR3 amino acids: CASRVSGRSSGNTIYF. In DNA form, the CDR3 reads TGTGCCAGCAGGGTATCGGGGAGATCCTCTGGAAACACCATATATTTT.